This T cell receptor (beta chain) was captured by sequencing in a study of shared clonotypes between healthy human individuals. The study, taken as a whole, reports: Clonotypes that were shared across a handful of donors made up around 5% of naive CD4 clonotypes. It was the few donors that limited the genetic and exposure-history diversity represented.

Sequenced by immunoSEQ multiplex PCR; TCRdb stores in-frame clones only, minus some. The sample has more than 500,000 clones; around 96% are singletons. V was trimmed by 7 bases and J by 0 bases, leaving 21 bases between them. Germline CDR1 LNHDA, CDR2 SQIVND (reference sequence). This CDR3 region has 17 residues. Turning to this clone: Its antigen is still unknown.

The chain links TRBV19 to TRBJ1-1, with D hard to call. The TCR sequence derives from a woman aged 25 to 39 in good health. Input material: naive CD4+ T cells sorted from blood. Subset meaning: CD45RA+ positively selected. The chain's CDR3 is CASTKRWETGLNTEAFF. CDR3 DNA: TGTGCCAGTACCAAAAGGTGGGAAACTGGGTTGAACACTGAAGCTTTCTTT.